The sequence of this T cell receptor beta chain was determined in a study of cytomegalovirus exposure and HLA in healthy donors. The primer mix had 60 Vbeta and 13 Jbeta primers. TCRdb keeps only in-frame clones here, not all; method: immunoSEQ multiplex PCR. The table shows approximately 70,000 clones, with about three quarters occurring only once. This clone was seen once. What it recognizes is unknown. Study-wide findings and caveats: The listing of roughly 160 TCR beta chains classed them as cytomegalovirus-associated.

The CDR3 covers 14 residues. Germline assignment: CDR1 KGHSH and CDR2 LQKENI. With V trimmed by 4 bases and J by 5 bases, 7 bases remained unmatched. V and J are TRBV18 and TRBJ1-2, with 7 positions matching TRBD1. The TCR was taken from a man aged 35 to 55 in good health and CMV-seronegative. Input material: PBMCs. The CDR3: CASSLTGELYGYTF. The CDR3 bases are TGTGCCAGCTCACTTACAGGGGAACTTTATGGCTACACCTTC.